This passage covers 15 T cell receptor beta chains from one sample sequenced in a study of neurological immune-mediated disorders. TCRdb re-called the 5' RACE reads through MiXCR, storing one row per CDR3 protein. The table lists 50,000 to 55,000 distinct CDR3 sequences, 10% of them singletons. Source material: PBMCs. All receptors come from a man between 65 and 79 years old with HTLV-1-associated myelopathy (HAM/TSP).

In this sample, this clonotype turned up many times. The CDR3 DNA reads as TGTGCCAGCAGTTACTCGAGAATCCCCACAGATACGCAGTATTTT. This gives the protein CASSYSRIPTDTQYF. The chain joins TRBV6-6 to TRBJ2-3; D unclear. The CDR3 sequence is 15 residues long. Germline V lookup: CDR1 MNHNY, CDR2 SVGAGI (reference sequence). Trimming removed 0 bases from V and 2 bases from J, with 9 bases in between.

In its sample, this clonotype was seen many times. V and J are TRBV4-1 and TRBJ2-3; 13 bases are shared with TRBD2. With V trimmed by 8 bases and J by 7 bases, 12 bases remained unmatched. The V gene's germline CDR1 is MGHRA and CDR2 YSYEKL. CDR3 length: 16 amino acids. CDR3 sequence: CASGPLLAGGPHTQYF. As DNA, the CDR3 is TGCGCCAGCGGACCATTACTAGCGGGAGGGCCTCATACGCAGTATTTT.

This clonotype has a count of ten or more. The chain uses TRBV18 and TRBJ2-7, with a tentative D call TRBD1 (6 bases). CDR3 length: 13 amino acids. Germline V CDR1 and CDR2: KGHSH, LQKENI. Between the trimmed V and J ends, which lost 5 bases and 6 bases, there was a span of 14 bases. The CDR3 sequence is CASSYNRQAEQYF. CDR3 nucleotide sequence: TGTGCCAGCTCATATAACCGACAGGCCGAGCAGTACTTC.

This clonotype appeared many times. The rearrangement joins TRBV20-1 to TRBJ2-7; D is possibly TRBD1 (5 bases). This CDR3 spans 12 amino acids. The ends were cut back, 7 bases at V and 2 bases at J, with 12 bases in the middle. Germline loops: CDR1 DFQATT, CDR2 SNEGSKA (reference sequence). CDR3 amino acids: CSGQSLTYEQYF. The CDR3 DNA is TGCAGTGGACAGAGCCTTACCTACGAGCAGTACTTC.

At least ten counts were recorded for this clonotype. The chain's CDR3 is CASSPTGTQYF. The CDR3 DNA reads as TGTGCCAGCAGCCCGACGGGTACGCAGTATTTT. The J gene is TRBJ2-3, the V gene TRBV7-2; D call uncertain. Per germline, CDR1 SGHTA and CDR2 FQGNSA. V gave up 5 bases and J gave up 8 bases, with 8 bases separating them. CDR3 length: 11 residues. The variable domain in full, completed from reference TRBV7-2 and TRBJ2-3, reads GAGVSQSPSNKVTEKGKDVELRCDPISGHTALYWYRQSLGQGLEFLIYFQGNSAPDKSGLPSDRFSAERTGGSVSTLTIQRTQQEDSAVYLCASSPTGTQYFGPGTRLTVL.

This clonotype was counted ten times or more. The gene calls are TRBV6-2 or TRBV6-3 and TRBJ1-1; D not resolved. This CDR3 has 12 residues. Between the trimmed V and J ends, which lost 6 bases and 3 bases, there was a span of 8 bases. Germline values: CDR1 MNHEY, CDR2 SVGEGT. CDR3 DNA sequence: TGTGCCAGCAGAGACGGTTACACTGAAGCTTTCTTT. Its translation: CASRDGYTEAFF.

About this clonotype itself: A much larger clone differs by one base, so this may be a read error. This sequence joins TRBV6-5 and TRBJ2-6, with unresolved D. The CDR3 spans 14 residues. CDR1 is MNHEY and CDR2 is SVGAGI in the germline V gene. Trimming removed 8 bases at V and 2 bases at J, with 10 bases between. CDR3 nucleotide sequence: TGTGCCAGCTGTTGGCTTACTGGGGCCAACGTCCTGACTTTC. Translating it yields CASCWLTGANVLTF.

There are many counts of this clonotype. The V gene is TRBV12-3 or TRBV12-4, the J gene TRBJ2-7; the D call may be TRBD1 or TRBD2 (5 bases each). The CDR3 covers 16 residues. Trimming pared 5 bases from V and 5 bases from J, leaving 22 bases between. CDR3 DNA sequence: TGTGCCAGCAGTCCAGATGAGGGGTTTTCGAGGCACGAGCAGTACTTC. This encodes CASSPDEGFSRHEQYF.

Many counts were recorded for this clonotype. The rearrangement joins TRBV10-3 to TRBJ1-1; D gene ambiguous. CDR1 ENHRY and CDR2 SYGVKD come from the germline V gene. V gave up 4 bases and J gave up 11 bases, with 14 bases separating them. This CDR3 is 12 amino acids long. DNA for the CDR3: TGTGCCATCAGTGGATCGGCTCTCCGGGCTTTCTTT. Translated: CAISGSALRAFF.

This clonotype showed up many times. The chain joins TRBV27 to TRBJ2-5, with D perhaps given as TRBD1 or TRBD2 (5 bases each). V gave up 6 bases and J gave up 4 bases, with 21 bases separating them. Looked up from germline, CDR1 is MNHEY and CDR2 is SMNVEV (reference sequence). This CDR3 is built from 16 residues. Written as DNA, the CDR3 is TGTGCCAGCAGATACACGGGGCGAAAAATGGGAGAGACCCAGTACTTC. Amino acids: CASRYTGRKMGETQYF.

This clonotype showed up many times. The gene calls are TRBV29-1 and TRBJ2-7; 8 bases are shared with TRBD2. V trimming: 5 bases; J trimming: 7 bases; junction bases outside the gene matches: 16. Germline V gene sequence: CDR1 SQVTM, CDR2 ANQGSEA. The CDR3 consists of 15 residues. The CDR3 nucleotides read TGCAGCGTTTCGACGCCCAGCGGGAGTCAAGGAGAGCAGTACTTC. Protein: CSVSTPSGSQGEQYF.

This clonotype was detected a few times. CDR3 region: CASSRKGSTQYF. The CDR3 nucleotides read TGTGCCAGCAGTCGCAAGGGATCTACGCAGTATTTT. This chain uses TRBV27 with TRBJ2-3, with no clear D. The CDR3 loop spans 12 amino acids. Germline lookup yields CDR1 MNHEY and CDR2 SMNVEV (reference sequence). V lost 5 bases, J lost 8 bases, and 11 bases lay in between.

Many counts were recorded for this clonotype. V gene TRBV14 combines with J gene TRBJ2-3, with unresolved D. The CDR3 is 15 residues long. Trimming took off 4 bases at V and 3 bases at J, with 14 bases between the two ends. Germline CDR1 and CDR2: SGHDN and FVKESK. CDR3 coding DNA: TGTGCCAGCAGCCTCCGTCGGACGAGAACAGATACGCAGTATTTT. It is translated as CASSLRRTRTDTQYF.

The chain has TRBV12-3 or TRBV12-4 and TRBJ1-5; D gene unclear. This CDR3 has 13 amino acids. V lost 6 bases to trimming and J lost 3 bases, with 9 bases between them. The CDR3 sequence: CASRGGYNQPQHF. The CDR3 nucleotides read TGTGCCAGCAGAGGCGGATACAATCAGCCCCAGCATTTT.

This clonotype was found many times. The rearrangement links TRBV18 to TRBJ1-2; 9 positions match TRBD1. Looked up from germline, CDR1 is KGHSH and CDR2 is LQKENI. V gave up 2 bases and J gave up 8 bases; unmatched junction bases: 6. The CDR3 has 14 residues. CDR3 protein: CASSPSDRGNGYTF. The CDR3 DNA reads as TGTGCCAGCTCACCATCGGACAGGGGAAACGGCTACACCTTC.